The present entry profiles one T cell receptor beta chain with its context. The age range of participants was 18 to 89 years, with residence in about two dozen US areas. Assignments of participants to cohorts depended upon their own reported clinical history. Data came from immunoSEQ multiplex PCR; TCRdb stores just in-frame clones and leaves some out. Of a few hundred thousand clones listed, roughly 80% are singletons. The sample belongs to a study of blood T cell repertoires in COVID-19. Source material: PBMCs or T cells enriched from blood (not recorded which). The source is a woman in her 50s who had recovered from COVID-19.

The DNA of the CDR3 is TGTGCCAGCAGCTTCGTCGGACAGGACCCAAATTCACCCCTCCACTTT. Amino acid sequence: CASSFVGQDPNSPLHF. This sequence joins TRBV7-2 and TRBJ1-6; 7 bases align to TRBD1. V trimming: 3 bases; J trimming: 7 bases; junction bases outside the gene matches: 9. Germline V gene sequence: CDR1 SGHTA, CDR2 FQGNSA. The CDR3 consists of 16 residues.